This note documents a single T cell receptor (beta chain) sequence. In the authors' workflow: Amplified reference gene primers provided the basis for estimating nucleated cell counts. The assay was immunoSEQ multiplex PCR, and TCRdb's table has in-frame clones only and misses some. Clonal size and the V and J genes are those of that table, whereas D and trimming came from the DNA. The sample has approximately 290,000 clones; around 89% are singletons. With 5 bases clipped from V and 4 bases from J, the junction kept 13 bases outside the gene matches. The CDR3 is 16 residues long. CDR1 and CDR2 from the germline V gene are LNHNV and YYDKDF (reference sequence). The record originates from a study of blood T cell repertoires in COVID-19. Across the study: From the United States, Italy and Spain came samples of acute and convalescent COVID-19. PBMCs, B-cell-depleted T cells, or T cells were the source of the cDNA or gDNA that made up the material.

Material for sequencing was peripheral blood. This clonotype was obtained from a man younger than 45 with acute or convalescent COVID-19. This chain links TRBV15 with TRBJ2-5; TRBD2 matches at 7 bases. CDR3 sequence: CATSPDIPGGGETQYF. The CDR3, as DNA: TGTGCCACCAGCCCGGACATCCCGGGGGGTGGAGAGACCCAGTACTTC.